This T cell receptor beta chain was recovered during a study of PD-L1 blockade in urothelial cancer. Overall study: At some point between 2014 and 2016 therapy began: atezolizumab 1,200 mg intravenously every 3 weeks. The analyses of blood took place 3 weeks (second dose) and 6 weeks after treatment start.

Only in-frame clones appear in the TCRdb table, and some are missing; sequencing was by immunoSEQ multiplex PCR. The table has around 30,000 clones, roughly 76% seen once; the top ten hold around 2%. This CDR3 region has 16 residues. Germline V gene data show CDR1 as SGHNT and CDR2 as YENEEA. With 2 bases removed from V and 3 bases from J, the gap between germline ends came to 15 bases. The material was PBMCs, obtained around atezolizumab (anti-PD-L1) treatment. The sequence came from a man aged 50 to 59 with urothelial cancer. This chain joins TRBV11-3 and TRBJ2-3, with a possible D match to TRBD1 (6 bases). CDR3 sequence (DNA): TGTGCCAGCAGCTTATCTGGGACAAGTATAACAGATACGCAGTATTTT. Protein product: CASSLSGTSITDTQYF.